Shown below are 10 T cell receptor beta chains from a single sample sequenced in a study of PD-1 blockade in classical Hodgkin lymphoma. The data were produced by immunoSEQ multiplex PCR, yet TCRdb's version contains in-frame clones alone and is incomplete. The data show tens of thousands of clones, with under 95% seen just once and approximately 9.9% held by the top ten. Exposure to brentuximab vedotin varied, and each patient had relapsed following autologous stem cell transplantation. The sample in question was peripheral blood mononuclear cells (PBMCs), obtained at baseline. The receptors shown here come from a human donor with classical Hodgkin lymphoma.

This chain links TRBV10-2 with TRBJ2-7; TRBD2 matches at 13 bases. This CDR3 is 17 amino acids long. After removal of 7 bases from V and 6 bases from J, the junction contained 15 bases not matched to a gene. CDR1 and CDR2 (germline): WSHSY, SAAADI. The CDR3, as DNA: TGCGCCAGCAACTACTTACAGAGACTAGCGGGAGGATGCGAGCAGTACTTC. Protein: CASNYLQRLAGGCEQYF.

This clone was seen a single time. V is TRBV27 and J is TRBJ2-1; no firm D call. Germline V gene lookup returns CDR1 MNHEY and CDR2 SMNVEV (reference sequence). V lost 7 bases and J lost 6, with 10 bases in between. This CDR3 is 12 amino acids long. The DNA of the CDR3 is TGTGCCAGCAAAGATAGCATCAATGAGCAGTTCTTC. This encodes CASKDSINEQFF.

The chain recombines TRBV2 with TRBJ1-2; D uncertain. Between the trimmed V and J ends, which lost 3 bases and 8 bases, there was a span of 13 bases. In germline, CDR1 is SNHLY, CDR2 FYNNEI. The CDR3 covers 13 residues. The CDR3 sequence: CASSDYTIVGYTF. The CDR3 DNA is TGTGCCAGCAGTGATTACACAATTGTCGGCTACACCTTC.

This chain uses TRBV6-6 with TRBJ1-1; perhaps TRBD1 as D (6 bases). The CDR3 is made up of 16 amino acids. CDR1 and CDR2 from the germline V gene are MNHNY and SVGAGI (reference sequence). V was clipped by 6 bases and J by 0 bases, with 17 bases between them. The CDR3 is CASRTPAGQVNTEAFF. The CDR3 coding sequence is TGTGCCAGCAGAACCCCAGCGGGACAAGTGAACACTGAAGCTTTCTTT.

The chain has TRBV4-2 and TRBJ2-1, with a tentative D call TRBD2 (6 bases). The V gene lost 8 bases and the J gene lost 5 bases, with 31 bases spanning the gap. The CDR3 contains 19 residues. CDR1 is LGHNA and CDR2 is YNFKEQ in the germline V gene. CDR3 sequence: CASGEGLGGIRRFNNEQFF. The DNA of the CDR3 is TGTGCCAGCGGCGAAGGGTTAGGCGGGATTAGACGCTTCAACAATGAGCAGTTCTTC.

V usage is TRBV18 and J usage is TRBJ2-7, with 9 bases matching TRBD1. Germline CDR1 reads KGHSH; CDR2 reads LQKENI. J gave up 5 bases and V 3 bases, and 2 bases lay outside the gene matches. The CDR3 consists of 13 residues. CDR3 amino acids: CASSPGTGNEQYF. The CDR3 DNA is TGTGCCAGCTCACCTGGGACAGGGAACGAGCAGTACTTC.

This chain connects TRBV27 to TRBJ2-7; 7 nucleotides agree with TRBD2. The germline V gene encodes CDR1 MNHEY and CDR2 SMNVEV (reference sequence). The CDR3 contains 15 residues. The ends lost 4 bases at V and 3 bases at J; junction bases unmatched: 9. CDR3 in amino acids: CASSSLAELDYEQYF. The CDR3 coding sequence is TGTGCCAGCAGTTCCCTAGCGGAGCTAGACTACGAGCAGTACTTC.

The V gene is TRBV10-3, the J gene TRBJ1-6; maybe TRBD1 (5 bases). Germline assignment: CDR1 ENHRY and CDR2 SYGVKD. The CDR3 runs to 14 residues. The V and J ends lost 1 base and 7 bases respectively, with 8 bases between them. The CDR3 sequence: CAISELQENSPLHF. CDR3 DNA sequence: TGTGCCATCAGTGAGTTACAGGAAAATTCACCCCTCCACTTT.

Written as DNA, the CDR3 is TGTGCCAGTAGTATAGAGAAGACCGTCTACACTGAAGCTTTCTTT. It yields the protein CASSIEKTVYTEAFF. J is TRBJ1-1 and V is TRBV19; no reliable D call. The CDR3 is 15 amino acids. V was cut by 0 bases and J by 3 bases, with 11 bases left in between. CDR1 is LNHDA, CDR2 SQIVND, per germline (reference sequence).

For the CDR3, the DNA is TGCGCCAGCAGCTCCAGACTAGCGGGGGTCAATGAGCAGTTCTTC. It translates to CASSSRLAGVNEQFF. This sequence joins TRBV5-1 and TRBJ2-1, with TRBD2 matching 12 bases. J was trimmed by 6 bases and V by 3 bases; bases with no gene match: 4. The CDR3 loop spans 15 amino acids. The germline gives CDR1 SGHRS, CDR2 YFSETQ.